This entry features one TCR beta chain sequence. Its antigen remains unknown. The sample originates from a study of monozygotic twins with inflammatory bowel disease. Findings of the study overall: A lone strong IBD-associated signal or clonotype found no support. IBD patients displayed reduced TCRbeta diversity (inverse Simpson) when set against healthy co-twins.

UMIs bearing a 6-nucleotide sample barcode were added through template switching. No DNA is given; TCRdb re-called the 5' RACE reads and lists each CDR3 protein once. The table lists just over 300,000 distinct CDR3 sequences, with 5.6% in the top ten. In germline, CDR1 is MNHNS, CDR2 SASEGT. The CDR3 is 14 residues long. The specimen sequenced was blood. This chain links TRBV6-1 with TRBJ2-7. The clonotype originates from a human donor with ulcerative colitis or Crohn's disease, or a healthy co-twin of an affected twin (not recorded which). The CDR3: CASRTDGLAVRQYF.